This T cell receptor beta chain was recovered during a study of T-cell reconstitution after alpha-beta-depleted transplantation in children. The CDR3 has 12 residues. Germline loops: CDR1 SEHNR, CDR2 FQNEAQ (reference sequence). As for this clonotype: The junction shows a germline mismatch at one end, possibly a read error.

The TCRbeta library incorporated unique molecular identifiers. MiXCR, run by TCRdb on the PCR reads, gives a single entry per CDR3 protein. The profile shows around 370,000 distinct CDR3 sequences, approximately 10% of them singletons. The sequence was obtained from a human donor who donated a stem cell graft to a child with acute lymphoblastic leukemia. The chain recombines TRBV7-9 with TRBJ2-4, with D uncertain. The source was PBMCs from the stem cell graft donor, collected from the stem cell graft. The CDR3, as DNA: TGTGCCAGCAGCGTGCTGGCCGAGCGTCCAGACTTC. It is translated as CASSVLAERPDF.